Many counts were recorded for the clone carrying this T cell receptor beta chain. Its antigen is not identified. Being off target in a library aimed at alpha chains, this beta chain has a size of little meaning. CDR1 and CDR2 from the germline V gene are SNHLY and FYNNEI. The CDR3 consists of 12 residues. Trimming took 3 bases from V and 5 from J, leaving 6 bases between them. Time point defined: sample taken at primary tumor resection. Unsorted whole RNA samples from tumor, nontumor lung or frozen PBMC were sequenced. The sample is drawn from a study of spatial heterogeneity in lung cancer. TCRdb reanalysed the 5' RACE reads using MiXCR and keeps one entry per CDR3 protein. Counted here are 4,800 or so distinct CDR3 sequences, around 12% occurring once; the ten biggest clones make up approximately 25%. Whole-study results and caveats: The study found that expanded intratumoral alpha and beta TCR counts tracked tumor mutation counts.

This clonotype was sampled from a male donor with early-stage non-small cell lung cancer. The V and J genes are TRBV2 and TRBJ2-3; D unresolved. The source material was lung tumor tissue, sampled at surgery. The CDR3 DNA sequence: TGTGCCAGCAGTGAGTGGGGAGATACGCAGTATTTT. Translation: CASSEWGDTQYF.